This T cell receptor (beta chain) was sequenced during a study of technical replicates of blood from a few donors. Produced via immunoSEQ multiplex PCR; TCRdb's table is partial and in-frame only. The sample consists of roughly 15,000 clones, just under 85% of them appearing once. There are 13 residues in the CDR3. The chain recombines TRBV21-1 with TRBJ2-3; whether TRBD2, the table's D call, matches the DNA was not checked. TRBV21-1 counts as a pseudogene. The receptor was isolated from a human donor in good health. The material sequenced was PBMCs. CDR3 protein: CASSRSWTDTQYF. The CDR3 coding sequence is TGTGCCAGCAGCCGGAGTTGGACAGATACGCAGTATTTT.